Listed below are T cell receptor beta chains from one sample, sequenced in a study of T cell repertoires in cytomegalovirus infection. Their antigens remain unidentified. Each CDR3 protein is one row after TCRdb ran MiXCR on the reads. Of around 71,000 distinct CDR3 sequences listed, about 20% were seen once; the top ten hold 55% to 75%. The specimen comprised CD8+ T cells from cultured PBMCs, sampled from culture after CMV antigen stimulation. The receptors were sampled from a human donor in good health (CMV status not recorded). Some clones in this sample may be carry-over from other donors' samples. Each CDR3 is given with its conserved first and last residue. D genes are given only for firm matches. Size values are once, few and many counts, or a class for expanded clones, and some rows have none.

CDR3 DNA | CDR3 protein | J gene | V gene | D gene | clone size
TGTGCCAGCACCCCAGACAGGGGGCACAAGGTCGTGAACTTC | CASTPDRGHKVVNF | TRBJ2-7 | TRBV12-3/TRBV12-4 | TRBD1 | .
TGCGCCAGCAGCCAGGGGACGGGCGGCGCTTACGAGCAGTACTTC | CASSQGTGGAYEQYF | TRBJ2-7 | TRBV5-1 | . | few
TGCAGTGCTAGAACCCTAGCGGGTTTCAATGAGCAGTTCTTC | CSARTLAGFNEQFF | TRBJ2-1 | TRBV20-1 | TRBD2 | .
TGTGCCAGCAGTCTCATTCTCCAGGGCTTCAAAAACATTCAGTACTTC | CASSLILQGFKNIQYF | TRBJ2-4 | TRBV28 | . | .
TGTGCCAGCAGTTTCCCCGGGATTAACTATGGCTACACCTTC | CASSFPGINYGYTF | TRBJ1-2 | TRBV12-3/TRBV12-4 | . | .
TGTGCCAGCAGTTTATGGAACACCGGGGGTGGCTACACCTTC | CASSLWNTGGGYTF | TRBJ1-2 | TRBV27 | . | few
TGTGCCAGCAGTTTATCGCGGAGGGGGGAGACCCAGTACTTC | CASSLSRRGETQYF | TRBJ2-5 | TRBV27 | . | .
TGTGCCAGCAGTTACTCCAGAGATTATGGCTACACCTTC | CASSYSRDYGYTF | TRBJ1-2 | TRBV6-2/TRBV6-3 | . | once
TGTGCCAGCAGTCCGCCCTCGACCTACTACGAGCAGTACTTC | CASSPPSTYYEQYF | TRBJ2-7 | TRBV12-3/TRBV12-4 | . | .
TGTGCCAGCAGCTTAGTTGTGGACGAGCAGTACTTC | CASSLVVDEQYF | TRBJ2-7 | TRBV7-6 | . | .
TGTGCCAGCAGTTACAATCCGGAGAACACTGAAGCTTTCTTT | CASSYNPENTEAFF | TRBJ1-1 | TRBV6-2/TRBV6-3 | . | .
TGTGCCAGCAGCCGAACGGGACAGGGTAATTACGAGCAGTACTTC | CASSRTGQGNYEQYF | TRBJ2-7 | TRBV7-2 | TRBD1 | few
TGTGCCAGCAGCCATTTGGACATTAATTCACCCCTCCACTTT | CASSHLDINSPLHF | TRBJ1-6 | TRBV14 | . | .
TGTGCCAGCAGCTTACCGGGGACCGAGAGGTACGAGCAGTACTTC | CASSLPGTERYEQYF | TRBJ2-7 | TRBV7-9 | . | few
TGTGCCAGCAGTTACCCTCGAACAGGGGGCGCCTATGGCTACACCTTC | CASSYPRTGGAYGYTF | TRBJ1-2 | TRBV6-2/TRBV6-3 | TRBD1 | .
TGCAGTGCTTCGGACAGGGGGAGATCCTACGAGCAGTACTTC | CSASDRGRSYEQYF | TRBJ2-7 | TRBV20-1 | TRBD1 | .
TGTGCCAGCAGCTTAGCGGCAGGGGGCACAGATACGCAGTATTTT | CASSLAAGGTDTQYF | TRBJ2-3 | TRBV7-6 | . | .
TGTGCCATCAGTGAGTCTGGTGGGGAGGATGGGTCCTACAATGAGCAGTTCTTC | CAISESGGEDGSYNEQFF | TRBJ2-1 | TRBV10-3 | . | .
TGTGCCAGCAGCCCAGGGGGCGCGACTGGCTACACCTTC | CASSPGGATGYTF | TRBJ1-2 | TRBV6-2/TRBV6-3 | TRBD1 | .
TGCGCCAGCAGCCCGGAGGGACGGTCGAACACTGAAGCTTTCTTT | CASSPEGRSNTEAFF | TRBJ1-1 | TRBV5-1 | . | .
TGTGCTAGTGGTTTGGCGCTGGACGTACATGGCTACACCTTC | CASGLALDVHGYTF | TRBJ1-2 | TRBV12-5 | . | .
TGTGCCAGCAGGTCCGGGACGGACAATGAGCAGTTCTTC | CASRSGTDNEQFF | TRBJ2-1 | TRBV6-1 | . | .
TGTGCCAGCAGCGTACAGGATTCACCCCTCCACTTT | CASSVQDSPLHF | TRBJ1-6 | TRBV5-6 | . | many
TGTGCCAGCTCGGGGGGGCCGAGGTTTGAGACCCAGTACTTC | CASSGGPRFETQYF | TRBJ2-5 | TRBV6-2/TRBV6-3 | TRBD2 | few
TGTGCCAGTAGTACCCTTCGACAGGGGGCTAGCCAGCCCCAGCATTTT | CASSTLRQGASQPQHF | TRBJ1-5 | TRBV19 | TRBD1 | many
TGTGCCAGCAGTTACTACGGGACAGGGGTTGAAGCTTTCTTT | CASSYYGTGVEAFF | TRBJ1-1 | TRBV6-5 | TRBD1 | .
TGTGCCAGCAGCCCACGTACTAATGAAAAACTGTTTTTT | CASSPRTNEKLFF | TRBJ1-4 | TRBV7-4 | . | .
TGCGCCAGCAGCCAAGATCGGATAGTCAATTCACCCCTCCACTTT | CASSQDRIVNSPLHF | TRBJ1-6 | TRBV4-1 | . | .
TGTGCCAGCAGCCCCTGGACAGGGGTTGGTGAAAAACTGTTTTTT | CASSPWTGVGEKLFF | TRBJ1-4 | TRBV12-3/TRBV12-4 | TRBD1 | .
TGTGCCAGCAGCCCAGTAAGCGGGGGGACCGGGGAGCTGTTTTTT | CASSPVSGGTGELFF | TRBJ2-2 | TRBV7-9 | TRBD2 | few
TGTGCCAGCAGTAAGGGGAACACTGAAGCTTTCTTT | CASSKGNTEAFF | TRBJ1-1 | TRBV27 | . | few
TGTGCCAGCAGGGGAGGGCTCAATGAGCAGTTCTTC | CASRGGLNEQFF | TRBJ2-1 | TRBV27 | TRBD2 | once
TGTGCCACCAGTGATTTCCCGGACAGGGTTTCGGCCAATGAGCAGTTCTTC | CATSDFPDRVSANEQFF | TRBJ2-1 | TRBV24-1 | TRBD1 | .
TGTGCCAGCGGCAGACAGGGGATCTACGAGCAGTACTTC | CASGRQGIYEQYF | TRBJ2-7 | TRBV7-2 | TRBD1 | few
TGTGCCAGTATACAGGGGGCGGCTGGCTACACCTTC | CASIQGAAGYTF | TRBJ1-2 | TRBV6-8 | TRBD1 | .
TGTGCCAGCAGCCCAGCGCCTAGTCAGCCCCAGCATTTT | CASSPAPSQPQHF | TRBJ1-5 | TRBV7-6 | . | .
TGTGCCAGTACCTGGACTAGCACTCACAACGAGCAGTACTTC | CASTWTSTHNEQYF | TRBJ2-7 | TRBV19 | TRBD2 | few
TGTGCCAGCAGCCCCCTTGGGACAGGAGGTAGCACAGATACGCAGTATTTT | CASSPLGTGGSTDTQYF | TRBJ2-3 | TRBV7-3 | TRBD1 | .
TGTGCCAGCAGCTTAACCTATGAAGCTTTCTTT | CASSLTYEAFF | TRBJ1-1 | TRBV7-6 | . | few
TGTGCCAGCAGTCTAAGCGAAACAGGGGAGCTGTTTTTT | CASSLSETGELFF | TRBJ2-2 | TRBV6-4 | . | many
TGTGCCAGCAGTTACCTCCCCGGCAGGGGCATGCCTGAAGCTTTCTTT | CASSYLPGRGMPEAFF | TRBJ1-1 | TRBV6-2/TRBV6-3 | . | .
TGTGCCAGCAGTCCGAGACAGGGTAGCAATCAGCCCCAGCATTTT | CASSPRQGSNQPQHF | TRBJ1-5 | TRBV12-3/TRBV12-4 | TRBD1 | few
TGTGCCAGCAGCTTAGGCGCGGGGGTTGGCAATGAGCAGTTCTTC | CASSLGAGVGNEQFF | TRBJ2-1 | TRBV7-9 | TRBD2 | .
TGTGCCATCAGTGAGTCGACACAGGAGCGCAATCAGCCCCAGCATTTT | CAISESTQERNQPQHF | TRBJ1-5 | TRBV10-3 | . | few
TGTGCCAGCAGTGGGCGAGGTGGCTACACCTTC | CASSGRGGYTF | TRBJ1-2 | TRBV6-1 | . | .
TGTGCCAGCAGCTTAGCCGGGACAGGGAAAGGTGAAAAACTGTTTTTT | CASSLAGTGKGEKLFF | TRBJ1-4 | TRBV7-9 | TRBD1 | .
TGCAGTGCTAGAGAGAGGAGGACAGGAGATGGCTACACCTTC | CSARERRTGDGYTF | TRBJ1-2 | TRBV20-1 | TRBD1 | many
TGTGCCAGAAGGCGAGTCCTGGGGGTCGCCACTAACTATGGCTACACCTTC | CARRRVLGVATNYGYTF | TRBJ1-2 | TRBV12-3/TRBV12-4 | . | .